This T cell receptor (beta chain) was obtained from a study of T-cell memory formation after mild COVID-19. General study findings and limits: Cross-reactive memory seemingly joined, as some responding clones were found in pre-infection memory. Researchers report contracting CD4+ clones mostly in CM and EM, with CD8+ clones in EMRA.

TCRdb ran MiXCR on the 5' RACE reads and lists one entry per CDR3 protein. In the table there are 550,000 to 700,000 distinct CDR3 sequences, approximately 15% of which are singletons. Worth noting for this clonotype: The antigen is unknown.

V was clipped by 2 bases and J by 7 bases, with 14 bases between them. The CDR3 consists of 14 residues. The germline V gene encodes CDR1 MRHNA and CDR2 SNTAGT. This receptor was obtained from an adult woman who had mild COVID-19 (a few samples of this study predate the infection). Cell type and time point are not known. Sequencing input: PBMCs or a T cell subset sorted from them (not recorded which). The J gene is TRBJ1-2, the V gene TRBV6-4, with D unresolved. The CDR3 is CASSDNSYGGGYTF. The CDR3 DNA sequence: TGTGCCAGCAGTGACAATAGTTACGGTGGTGGCTACACCTTC.